The 27 T cell receptor beta chains in this list originate from one sample, sequenced in a study of yellow fever vaccine responses in identical twins. From the RT-PCR reads, TCRdb called clonotypes with MiXCR, one entry per CDR3 protein. The table lists about 13,000 distinct CDR3 sequences, 84% of them singletons. The sequencing used T cells from blood (PBMCs), unsorted or a sorted subset (not recorded which), collected before or after yellow fever vaccination (not recorded which). These receptors originate from a woman aged 18-29 years who received the yellow fever vaccine.

The rearrangement uses TRBV12-3 or TRBV12-4 and TRBJ1-1; TRBD1 matches 8 bases. The CDR3 contains 14 residues. Losses at the gene ends were 6 bases for V and 5 bases for J; bases not matched to a gene: 8. CDR3 coding DNA: TGTGCCAGCAGAGAACAGGGGGTGGGGACTGAAGCTTTCTTT. Translating it yields CASREQGVGTEAFF.

CDR3 residues: CSARVRTVEAFF. The CDR3 DNA reads TGCAGTGCTAGAGTTCGGACAGTAGAAGCTTTCTTT. V is TRBV20-1 and J is TRBJ1-1, with D possibly being TRBD1 (6 bases). The CDR3 totals 12 residues. CDR1 is DFQATT, CDR2 SNEGSKA, per germline (reference sequence). The V and J ends lost 1 base and 8 bases respectively, with 11 bases between them.

The chain couples TRBV20-1 to TRBJ1-5; D ambiguous. Trimming pared 0 bases from V and 3 bases from J, leaving 3 bases between. Germline values: CDR1 DFQATT, CDR2 SNEGSKA (reference sequence). The CDR3 covers 12 residues. CDR3 DNA: TGCAGTGCTAGAGACAACAATCAGCCCCAGCATTTT. Translated, it gives CSARDNNQPQHF.

The CDR3 loop is CAISGEGLTEETQYF. In DNA, the CDR3 is TGTGCCATCAGTGGGGAGGGGTTGACGGAGGAGACCCAGTACTTC. The V gene is TRBV10-3, the J gene TRBJ2-5; 7 bases align to TRBD2. The germline V gene encodes CDR1 ENHRY and CDR2 SYGVKD. V shed 4 bases and J 5 bases; nucleotides not matched to a gene: 10. The CDR3 runs to 15 residues.

The V call is TRBV6-6, the J call TRBJ2-1; D call uncertain. CDR3 length: 12 amino acids. Trimming took 4 bases from V and 8 from J, leaving 9 bases between them. CDR1 MNHNY and CDR2 SVGAGI come from the germline V gene (reference sequence). The CDR3 sequence: CASSLVSDEQFF. The CDR3 coding sequence is TGTGCCAGCAGTTTAGTTTCCGATGAGCAGTTCTTC.

The V and J genes are TRBV28 and TRBJ1-5; no clear D. Germline CDR1 and CDR2: MDHEN and SYDVKM. V lost 3 bases to trimming and J lost 4 bases, with 4 bases between them. This CDR3 contains 12 residues. In DNA, the CDR3 is TGTGCCAGCAGTTTCAAAAATCAGCCCCAGCATTTT. Amino acid sequence: CASSFKNQPQHF.

The rearrangement uses TRBV19 and TRBJ2-3; no clear D. There are 16 residues in the CDR3. Germline CDR1 is LNHDA and CDR2 is SQIVND (reference sequence). Trimming removed 2 bases at V and 3 bases at J, with 15 bases between. The CDR3 spells CASSIQFLTGTDTQYF. Written as DNA, the CDR3 is TGTGCCAGTAGTATACAATTCTTAACCGGAACAGATACGCAGTATTTT.

The chain couples TRBV4-2 to TRBJ2-7, with D unclear. V was shortened by 1 base and J by 2 bases, with 9 bases between the two germline ends. Germline V gene data show CDR1 as LGHNA and CDR2 as YNFKEQ. The CDR3 is 14 residues long. The CDR3 sequence: CASSQVNRAYEQYF. The CDR3 region has the DNA TGTGCCAGCAGCCAAGTGAACAGAGCCTACGAGCAGTACTTC.

The rearrangement uses TRBV7-3 and TRBJ2-7; D assignment may be TRBD1 or TRBD2 (5 bases each). This CDR3 comprises 13 residues. With 1 base removed from V and 4 bases from J, the gap between germline ends came to 8 bases. Germline V gene data show CDR1 as SGHTA and CDR2 as FQGTGA. CDR3 loop: CASSLNGGYEQYF. Written as DNA, the CDR3 is TGTGCCAGCAGCTTAAATGGGGGTTACGAGCAGTACTTC.

CDR3: CASKGRQLYEQYF. For the CDR3, the DNA is TGTGCCAGCAAAGGGCGACAACTCTACGAGCAGTACTTC. The V call is TRBV11-2, the J call TRBJ2-7; D call uncertain. The CDR3 covers 13 residues. V lost 7 bases to trimming and J lost 3 bases, with 13 bases between them. Germline V gene data show CDR1 as SGHAT and CDR2 as FQNNGV. The full variable domain, its missing parts supplied by reference TRBV11-2 and TRBJ2-7, is EAGVAQSPRYKIIEKRQSVAFWCNPISGHATLYWYQQILGQGPKLLIQFQNNGVVDDSQLPKDRFSAERLKGVDSTLKIQPAKLEDSAVYLCASKGRQLYEQYFGPGTRLTVT.

V and J are TRBV9 and TRBJ2-2, with a weak D call TRBD2 (5 bases). Germline V gene sequence: CDR1 SGDLS, CDR2 YYNGEE. This CDR3 contains 16 residues. Trimming pared 4 bases from V and 5 bases from J, leaving 18 bases between. CDR3 in DNA: TGTGCCAGCAGCCCCAGATCTCGGGATCAAACCGGGGAGCTGTTTTTT. This encodes CASSPRSRDQTGELFF. The whole variable domain, remainder taken from reference TRBV9 and TRBJ2-2, is DSGVTQTPKHLITATGQRVTLRCSPRSGDLSVYWYQQSLDQGLQFLIQYYNGEERAKGNILERFSAQQFPDLHSELNLSSLELGDSALYFCASSPRSRDQTGELFFGEGSRLTVL.

The chain couples TRBV19 to TRBJ2-3; D is ambiguous. Germline V gene lookup returns CDR1 LNHDA and CDR2 SQIVND (reference sequence). The germline V and J ends were trimmed by 5 bases and 4 bases, with 7 bases remaining between them. The CDR3 is 12 amino acids. The CDR3 sequence is CASSSRSDTQYF. CDR3 DNA: TGTGCCAGTAGTTCAAGATCAGATACGCAGTATTTT.

The V call is TRBV20-1, the J call TRBJ2-7, with TRBD1 as a possible D gene (6 bases). Trimming pared 2 bases from V and 0 bases from J, leaving 14 bases between. The CDR3 runs to 15 residues. Germline lookup yields CDR1 DFQATT and CDR2 SNEGSKA (reference sequence). CDR3 region: CSARSYGGSSYEQYF. DNA for the CDR3: TGCAGTGCTAGATCTTATGGGGGCAGCTCCTACGAGCAGTACTTC.

The chain joins TRBV11-3 to TRBJ1-2; possibly TRBD1 for D (6 bases). V lost 6 bases and J lost 4, with 21 bases in between. Germline V CDR1 and CDR2: SGHNT, YENEEA. The CDR3 length is 16 residues. Here the CDR3 reads CASSPLVGAVAYGYTF. The CDR3 DNA sequence: TGTGCCAGCAGTCCTTTGGTGGGGGCCGTAGCCTATGGCTACACCTTC.

There are a few counts of this clonotype. The V call is TRBV4-1, the J call TRBJ2-3, with 9 bases identical to TRBD2. The CDR3 length is 13 residues. V dropped 5 bases and J dropped 6; count of bases not matched to a gene: 3. The germline V gene has CDR1 MGHRA and CDR2 YSYEKL. CDR3 in DNA: TGCGCCAGCAGCGCCACTAGCGGGGATACGCAGTATTTT. It encodes CASSATSGDTQYF.

The V gene is TRBV2, the J gene TRBJ1-2, with D unresolved. Deletions cut 0 bases from V and 2 bases from J, with 10 bases between. CDR1 SNHLY and CDR2 FYNNEI come from the germline V gene. This CDR3 has 15 residues. The CDR3 loop is CASSEAGLPNYGYTF. In nucleotides, the CDR3 is TGTGCCAGCAGTGAAGCCGGACTCCCCAACTATGGCTACACCTTC. Based on the CDR3 plus reference TRBV2 and TRBJ1-2, the full variable domain is EPEVTQTPSHQVTQMGQEVILRCVPISNHLYFYWYRQILGQKVEFLVSFYNNEISEKSEIFDDQFSVERPDGSNFTLKIRSTKLEDSAMYFCASSEAGLPNYGYTFGSGTRLTVV.

This chain joins TRBV20-1 and TRBJ1-1; D is perhaps TRBD1 (5 bases). V was pared by 6 bases and J by 4 bases, with 12 bases between. Germline CDR1 is DFQATT and CDR2 is SNEGSKA (reference sequence). This CDR3 is built from 12 residues. CDR3 protein: CSASRGGTEAFF. The CDR3 nucleotides are TGCAGTGCCAGCCGTGGGGGCACTGAAGCTTTCTTT.

The chain joins TRBV7-6 to TRBJ2-1; 7 bases match TRBD2. Germline V lookup: CDR1 SGHVS, CDR2 FNYEAQ. With V trimmed by 0 bases and J by 3 bases, 8 bases remained unmatched. The CDR3 covers 17 residues. The CDR3 DNA reads TGTGCCAGCAGCTTAGCTATCGGTCTAGCGGACTACAATGAGCAGTTCTTC. Its protein is CASSLAIGLADYNEQFF.

The genes are TRBV27 and TRBJ2-2; no clear D. There are 15 residues in the CDR3. The ends were cut back, 6 bases at V and 4 bases at J, with 15 bases in the middle. CDR1 MNHEY and CDR2 SMNVEV come from the germline V gene (reference sequence). CDR3 sequence: CASSFHQPGTGELFF. The DNA for the CDR3 is TGTGCCAGCAGCTTCCACCAGCCAGGCACCGGGGAGCTGTTTTTT.

This chain connects TRBV29-1 to TRBJ2-1, with D perhaps matching TRBD2 (6 bases). This CDR3 comprises 15 residues. Trimming stripped 6 bases from V and 9 bases from J, with 24 bases between. In germline, CDR1 is SQVTM, CDR2 ANQGSEA. The CDR3 region is CSVTPREKWPPEQFF. CDR3 nucleotides: TGCAGCGTAACCCCCCGGGAGAAATGGCCGCCTGAGCAGTTCTTC.

The chain combines TRBV11-3 with TRBJ2-3; TRBD2 matches 14 bases. V was pared by 5 bases and J by 0 bases, with 7 bases of the junction left unmatched. CDR1 and CDR2 from the germline V gene are SGHNT and YENEEA. The CDR3 is made up of 18 amino acids. CDR3 protein: CASSRRTSGGTSTDTQYF. The CDR3 DNA follows: TGTGCCAGCAGCCGACGGACTAGCGGGGGGACTAGCACAGATACGCAGTATTTT.

This clonotype is a singleton in its sample. The rearrangement links TRBV25-1 to TRBJ2-2, with D possibly TRBD1 on 5 matching bases. Germline CDR1 MGHDK, CDR2 SYGVNS. The CDR3 sequence is 14 residues long. The V and J ends lost 4 bases and 3 bases respectively, with 9 bases between them. CDR3 amino acids: CASSVGRDTGELFF. The CDR3 nucleotides are TGTGCCAGCAGTGTAGGCAGGGACACCGGGGAGCTGTTTTTT.

The chain links TRBV2 to TRBJ2-1, with unresolved D. Trimming took 0 bases from V and 7 from J, leaving 7 bases between them. The germline gives CDR1 SNHLY, CDR2 FYNNEI. CDR3 length: 13 amino acids. The CDR3 DNA sequence: TGTGCCAGCAGTGAAGCAGGTCGAAATGAGCAGTTCTTC. It is translated as CASSEAGRNEQFF.

The chain couples TRBV19 to TRBJ1-5; D possibly corresponds to TRBD1 (6 bases). The CDR3 runs to 14 residues. Germline loops: CDR1 LNHDA, CDR2 SQIVND (reference sequence). Trimming cost V 6 bases and J 5 bases, with 14 bases left between them. The chain's CDR3 is CASSHRDTDQPQHF. The CDR3 DNA sequence: TGTGCCAGTAGCCACCGGGACACAGATCAGCCCCAGCATTTT.

The chain employs TRBV11-1 and TRBJ2-1; 8 bases line up with TRBD1. V was pared by 5 bases and J by 7 bases, with 10 bases of the junction left unmatched. The CDR3 has 15 amino acids. Germline V gene data show CDR1 as SGHAT and CDR2 as FQDESV (reference sequence). The CDR3 DNA follows: TGTGCCAGCAGCGGAGAACGGGACAGGAGAAATGAGCAGTTCTTC. Translation gives CASSGERDRRNEQFF. Combining the CDR3 with reference TRBV11-1 and TRBJ2-1 gives the whole variable domain EAEVAQSPRYKITEKSQAVAFWCDPISGHATLYWYRQILGQGPELLVQFQDESVVDDSQLPKDRFSAERLKGVDSTLKIQPAELGDSAMYLCASSGERDRRNEQFFGPGTRLTVL.

This clonotype appeared once. J is TRBJ2-7 and V is TRBV27; TRBD1 is a possible D gene (6 bases). This CDR3 is built from 14 residues. Trimming removed 4 bases at V and 5 bases at J, with 15 bases between. The germline V gene has CDR1 MNHEY and CDR2 SMNVEV (reference sequence). CDR3 nucleotides: TGTGCCAGCAGTTCCCTTCAGGGGATCCACGAGCAGTACTTC. It translates to CASSSLQGIHEQYF.

This clonotype was recorded only once. The chain carries TRBV29-1 and TRBJ2-7, with D possibly called TRBD1 or TRBD2 (5 bases each). The length of the CDR3 is 13 residues. V lost 7 bases and J lost 0, with 13 bases in between. Germline CDR1 SQVTM, CDR2 ANQGSEA. The CDR3 reads CSAFGGHSYEQYF. The CDR3, as DNA: TGCAGCGCATTTGGGGGTCACTCCTACGAGCAGTACTTC.